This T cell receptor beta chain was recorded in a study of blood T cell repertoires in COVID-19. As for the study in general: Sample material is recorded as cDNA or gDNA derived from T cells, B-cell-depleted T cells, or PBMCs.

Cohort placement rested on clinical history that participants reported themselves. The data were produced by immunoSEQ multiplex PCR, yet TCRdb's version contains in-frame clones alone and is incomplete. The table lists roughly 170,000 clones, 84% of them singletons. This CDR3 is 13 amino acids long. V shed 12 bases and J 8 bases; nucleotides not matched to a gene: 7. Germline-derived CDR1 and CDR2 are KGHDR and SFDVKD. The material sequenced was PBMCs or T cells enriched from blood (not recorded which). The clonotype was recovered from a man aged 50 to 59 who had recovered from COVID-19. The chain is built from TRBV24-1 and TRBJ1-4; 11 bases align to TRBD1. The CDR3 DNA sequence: TGTGCCCCACCGAGGACAGGGGGCGAAAAACTGTTTTTT. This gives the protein CAPPRTGGEKLFF.